This T cell receptor beta chain was sequenced for a study of PD-1 blockade in classical Hodgkin lymphoma. Study results and caveats: Patients who began taking nivolumab under 1 year after ASCT were left out. Whatever underlies the repertoire differences (possibly disease activity or prior therapy) remains undefined.

Method: immunoSEQ multiplex PCR; TCRdb's copy keeps in-frame clones and lacks some. The sample yields about 27,000 clones, around 72% seen once. Time point reported: cycle 4 day 1 (C4D1), after six to seven weeks of nivolumab. Every patient relapsed after autologous stem cell transplantation, and brentuximab vedotin exposure varied. The germline V gene has CDR1 SGHRS and CDR2 YFSETQ. The CDR3 is 14 amino acids. Losses at the gene ends were 2 bases for V and 8 bases for J; bases not matched to a gene: 8. Concerning this clone itself: Its cognate antigen is unknown.

The gene calls are TRBV5-1 and TRBJ1-1; 8 bases agree with TRBD1. The sequence was obtained from a human donor with classical Hodgkin lymphoma. The sequencing used peripheral blood mononuclear cells (PBMCs), collected before the fourth cycle of nivolumab. CDR3 coding DNA: TGCGCCAGCAGCTTAGCTGGGACAGGCGAGGAAGCTTTCTTT. This encodes CASSLAGTGEEAFF. Full variable domain (remainder filled in from reference TRBV5-1 and TRBJ1-1): KAGVTQTPRYLIKTRGQQVTLSCSPISGHRSVSWYQQTPGQGLQFLFEYFSETQRNKGNFPGRFSGRQFSNSRSEMNVSTLELGDSALYLCASSLAGTGEEAFFGQGTRLTVV.